These 14 T cell receptor beta chains share one sample of origin, sequenced in a study of T-cell reconstitution after alpha-beta-depleted transplantation in children. Unique molecular identifiers were incorporated during preparation of the TCRbeta library. TCRdb re-called the PCR reads with MiXCR, one entry per CDR3 protein. The table lists 350,000 to 450,000 distinct CDR3 sequences, roughly 20% of them singletons. The material sequenced was PBMCs from the stem cell graft donor, taken from the stem cell graft. Receptor source: a human donor who donated a stem cell graft to a child with acute myeloid leukemia.

The genes are TRBV5-1 and TRBJ1-1; tentatively, D is TRBD1 (5 bases). The CDR3 sequence is 15 residues long. Germline V gives CDR1 SGHRS, CDR2 YFSETQ. V was pared by 0 bases and J by 1 base, with 10 bases between. CDR3 sequence (DNA): TGCGCCAGCAGCTTGGAGCAGGGTCGGAACACTGAAGCTTTCTTT. The encoded protein is CASSLEQGRNTEAFF.

There are many counts of this clonotype. The rearrangement joins TRBV27 to TRBJ2-7; 7 positions agree with TRBD1. The J segment lost 4 bases and the V segment lost 5 bases, leaving 5 bases of the junction unmatched. The CDR3 has 13 residues. CDR1 MNHEY and CDR2 SMNVEV come from the germline V gene (reference sequence). The CDR3 is CASSLQGRYEQYF. In DNA form, the CDR3 reads TGTGCCAGCAGTCTACAGGGGCGGTACGAGCAGTACTTC.

Only a few counts were recorded for this clonotype. The J gene is TRBJ2-1, the V gene TRBV4-3; 10 bases are shared with TRBD2. After removal of 3 bases from V and 2 bases from J, the junction contained 4 bases not matched to a gene. CDR1 and CDR2 (germline): LGHNA, YSLEER. The CDR3 covers 16 residues. CDR3 amino acids: CASSQASGRAYNEQFF. CDR3 nucleotide sequence: TGCGCCAGCAGCCAGGCCAGCGGGAGGGCCTACAATGAGCAGTTCTTC.

This clonotype was counted at least ten times. This chain connects TRBV20-1 to TRBJ2-3; 9 bases are a match to TRBD2. J lost 6 bases, V lost 2 bases, and 12 bases had no gene match. The CDR3 is 16 amino acids. Germline V gene lookup returns CDR1 DFQATT and CDR2 SNEGSKA (reference sequence). The CDR3 sequence is CSARSLALAGPDTQYF. In nucleotides, the CDR3 is TGCAGTGCTAGAAGCCTGGCCCTAGCGGGACCGGATACGCAGTATTTT.

The V and J genes are TRBV27 and TRBJ2-1, with 12 bases aligning to TRBD2. Germline loops: CDR1 MNHEY, CDR2 SMNVEV (reference sequence). The CDR3 is 15 amino acids. V lost 7 bases and J lost 7; bases outside the gene matches: 8. CDR3 sequence: CASTIGTSGRNEQFF. CDR3 sequence (DNA): TGTGCCAGCACCATCGGTACTAGCGGGAGGAATGAGCAGTTCTTC.

The table lists this clonotype with a few counts. The genes are TRBV10-3 and TRBJ2-7, with D perhaps matching TRBD2 (6 bases). The CDR3 covers 15 residues. CDR1 is ENHRY and CDR2 is SYGVKD in the germline V gene. Trimming removed 4 bases from V and 4 bases from J, with 17 bases in between. CDR3 bases: TGTGCCATCAGTGGGGGAGCGGGCGGCGGGTACGAGCAGTACTTC. This encodes CAISGGAGGGYEQYF.

The rearrangement uses TRBV5-1 and TRBJ2-1; 9 positions agree with TRBD2. Looked up from germline, CDR1 is SGHRS and CDR2 is YFSETQ. V lost 2 bases, J lost 0 bases, and 6 bases stayed unmatched. This CDR3 spans 17 amino acids. CDR3 DNA sequence: TGCGCCAGCAGCTTTAGATCTAGCGGGGTCTCCTACAATGAGCAGTTCTTC. Its protein product is CASSFRSSGVSYNEQFF.

This clonotype was observed a few times. This sequence joins TRBV20-1 and TRBJ2-2; 13 bases align to TRBD2. In germline, CDR1 is DFQATT, CDR2 SNEGSKA (reference sequence). V trimming: 5 bases; J trimming: 3 bases; junction bases outside the gene matches: 6. The CDR3 sequence is 16 residues long. The CDR3 protein is CSAGGLAGEDTGELFF. The CDR3 region has the DNA TGCAGTGCTGGAGGACTAGCGGGAGAGGACACCGGGGAGCTGTTTTTT.

The CDR3 spells CASSQTRTDTEAFF. DNA of the CDR3: TGTGCCAGCAGCCAGACCCGGACAGACACTGAAGCTTTCTTT. The genes are TRBV28 and TRBJ1-1; D may be TRBD1 (6 bases). Germline V gene data show CDR1 as MDHEN and CDR2 as SYDVKM. V was clipped by 6 bases and J by 3 bases, with 14 bases between them. This CDR3 region has 14 residues. Variable domain in full (rest from reference TRBV28 and TRBJ1-1): DVKVTQSSRYLVKRTGEKVFLECVQDMDHENMFWYRQDPGLGLRLIYFSYDVKMKEKGDIPEGYSVSREKKERFSLILESASTNQTSMYLCASSQTRTDTEAFFGQGTRLTVV.

V gene TRBV28 combines with J gene TRBJ2-5, with a weak D call TRBD1 (5 bases). Trimming pared 5 bases from V and 6 bases from J, leaving 13 bases between. The CDR3 contains 13 residues. CDR1 and CDR2 (germline): MDHEN, SYDVKM. CDR3 coding DNA: TGTGCCAGCAGTCCCGCAAAGGGGAAGACCCAGTACTTC. Its translation: CASSPAKGKTQYF.

This clonotype was counted between two and nine times. The V gene is TRBV12-3 or TRBV12-4, the J gene TRBJ2-3, with 8 positions matching TRBD2. The CDR3 has 14 residues. The V and J ends lost 2 bases and 4 bases, in that order; junction bases with no gene match: 2. The chain's CDR3 is CASSLQAGADTQYF. DNA of the CDR3: TGTGCCAGCAGTTTACAAGCGGGAGCAGATACGCAGTATTTT.

Many counts were recorded for this clonotype. V usage is TRBV20-1 and J usage is TRBJ2-1; maybe TRBD1 (6 bases). CDR3 length: 16 amino acids. CDR1 is DFQATT, CDR2 SNEGSKA, per germline (reference sequence). V was trimmed by 1 base and J by 0 bases, leaving 13 bases between them. This CDR3 is CSARALRGSSYNEQFF. CDR3 bases: TGCAGTGCTAGAGCTCTAAGGGGGAGCTCCTACAATGAGCAGTTCTTC.

There are a few counts of this clonotype. The chain has TRBV25-1 and TRBJ2-7; 8 positions agree with TRBD1. V lost 3 bases to trimming and J lost 9 bases; unmatched junction nucleotides: 16. Germline CDR1 reads MGHDK; CDR2 reads SYGVNS. CDR3 length equals 16 residues. CDR3 sequence (DNA): TGTGCCAGCAGTGATCCCGCCGGGACAGGAAATTCCGGGCAGTACTTC. Its translation: CASSDPAGTGNSGQYF.

V gene TRBV10-3 combines with J gene TRBJ1-1; D is unclear. CDR3 length: 13 residues. Germline assignment: CDR1 ENHRY and CDR2 SYGVKD. Trimming left V 3 bases short and J 1 base short, with 6 bases between. CDR3 nucleotide sequence: TGTGCCATCAGTGACGGCCAGAACACTGAAGCTTTCTTT. It encodes CAISDGQNTEAFF.